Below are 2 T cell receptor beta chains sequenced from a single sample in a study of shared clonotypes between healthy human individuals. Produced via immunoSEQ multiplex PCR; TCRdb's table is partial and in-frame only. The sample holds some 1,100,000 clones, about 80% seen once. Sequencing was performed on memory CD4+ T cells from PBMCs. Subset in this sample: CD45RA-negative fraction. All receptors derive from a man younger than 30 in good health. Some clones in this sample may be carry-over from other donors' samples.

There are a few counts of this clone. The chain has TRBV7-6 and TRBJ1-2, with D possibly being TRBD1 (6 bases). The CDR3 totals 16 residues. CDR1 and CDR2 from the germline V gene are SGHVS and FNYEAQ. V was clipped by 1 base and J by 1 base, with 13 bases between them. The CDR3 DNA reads TGTGCCAGCAGCTTAGTTCCAGGGGTGCTTAACTATGGCTACACCTTC. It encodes CASSLVPGVLNYGYTF.

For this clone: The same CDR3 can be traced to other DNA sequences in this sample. The CDR3 loop reads CSASREETQYF. DNA for the CDR3: TGCAGTGCTAGCCGAGAAGAGACCCAGTACTTC. The V gene is TRBV20-1, the J gene TRBJ2-5, with D uncertain. CDR1 and CDR2 (germline): DFQATT, SNEGSKA (reference sequence). The CDR3 covers 11 residues. Between the trimmed V and J ends, which lost 3 bases and 3 bases, there was a span of 5 bases.